This T cell receptor beta chain comes out of a study of blood T cell repertoires in COVID-19. The table came from immunoSEQ multiplex PCR; TCRdb's copy has only in-frame clones and leaves some out. In the table there are about 300,000 clones, 65% to 85% of which are singletons. Seattle enrolled patients during active infection and tracked them longitudinally. Specimen: peripheral blood. The source is a human donor with COVID-19, enrolled during active disease. The donor label of this sample is uncertain.

As DNA, the CDR3 is TGCGCCAGCAGCCAAAACAGGGTCGAAAACATTCAGTACTTC. It encodes CASSQNRVENIQYF. The chain couples TRBV4-3 to TRBJ2-4; D is possibly TRBD1 (6 bases). This CDR3 has 14 amino acids. Trimming took off 2 bases at V and 5 bases at J, with 10 bases between the two ends. Germline CDR1 LGHNA, CDR2 YSLEER.